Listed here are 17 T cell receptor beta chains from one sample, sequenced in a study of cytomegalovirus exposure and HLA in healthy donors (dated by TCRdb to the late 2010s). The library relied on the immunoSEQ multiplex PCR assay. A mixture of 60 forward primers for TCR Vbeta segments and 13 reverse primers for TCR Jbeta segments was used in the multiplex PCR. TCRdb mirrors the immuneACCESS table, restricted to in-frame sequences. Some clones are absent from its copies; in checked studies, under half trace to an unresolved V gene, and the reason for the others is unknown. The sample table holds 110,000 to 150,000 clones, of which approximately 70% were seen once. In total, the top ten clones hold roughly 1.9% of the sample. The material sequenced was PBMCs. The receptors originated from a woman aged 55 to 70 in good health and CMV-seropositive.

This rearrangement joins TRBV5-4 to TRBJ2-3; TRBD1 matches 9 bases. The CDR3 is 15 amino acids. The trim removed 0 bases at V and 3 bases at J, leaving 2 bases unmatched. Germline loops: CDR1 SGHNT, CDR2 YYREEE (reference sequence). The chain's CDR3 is CASSLAGTGTDTQYF. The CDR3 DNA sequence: TGTGCCAGCAGCTTGGCCGGGACAGGGACAGATACGCAGTATTTT.

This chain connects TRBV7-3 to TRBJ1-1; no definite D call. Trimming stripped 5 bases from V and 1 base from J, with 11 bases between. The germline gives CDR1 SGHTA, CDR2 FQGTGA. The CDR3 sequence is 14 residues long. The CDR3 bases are TGTGCCAGCAGCCCCAGGTCCGGGAACACTGAAGCTTTCTTT. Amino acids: CASSPRSGNTEAFF. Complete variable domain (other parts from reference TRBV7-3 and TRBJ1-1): GAGVSQTPSNKVTEKGKYVELRCDPISGHTALYWYRQSLGQGPEFLIYFQGTGAADDSGLPNDRFFAVRPEGSVSTLKIQRTERGDSAVYLCASSPRSGNTEAFFGQGTRLTVV.

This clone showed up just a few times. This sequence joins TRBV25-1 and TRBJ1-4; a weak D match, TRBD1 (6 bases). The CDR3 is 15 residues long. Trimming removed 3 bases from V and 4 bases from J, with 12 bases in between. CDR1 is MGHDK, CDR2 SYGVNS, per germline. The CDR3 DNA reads TGTGCCAGCAGTGATCTTGGGGGCAATAATGAAAAACTGTTTTTT. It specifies CASSDLGGNNEKLFF.

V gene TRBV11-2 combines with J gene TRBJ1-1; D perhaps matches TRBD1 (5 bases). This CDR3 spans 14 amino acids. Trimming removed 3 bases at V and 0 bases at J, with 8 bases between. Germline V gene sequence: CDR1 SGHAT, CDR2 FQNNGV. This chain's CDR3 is CASSFDSVNTEAFF. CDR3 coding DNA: TGTGCCAGCAGCTTCGACAGCGTGAACACTGAAGCTTTCTTT.

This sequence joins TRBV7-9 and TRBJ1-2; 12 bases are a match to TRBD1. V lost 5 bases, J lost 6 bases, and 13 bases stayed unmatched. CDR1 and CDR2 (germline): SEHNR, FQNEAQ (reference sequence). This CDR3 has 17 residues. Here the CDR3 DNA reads TGTGCCAGCAGCCCATGGGGGACAGGGGGCGAAAACCATGGCTACACCTTC. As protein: CASSPWGTGGENHGYTF. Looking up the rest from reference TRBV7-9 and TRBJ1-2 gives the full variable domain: DTGVSQNPRHKITKRGQNVTFRCDPISEHNRLYWYRQTLGQGPEFLTYFQNEAQLEKSRLLSDRFSAERPKGSFSTLEIQRTEQGDSAMYLCASSPWGTGGENHGYTFGSGTRLTVV.

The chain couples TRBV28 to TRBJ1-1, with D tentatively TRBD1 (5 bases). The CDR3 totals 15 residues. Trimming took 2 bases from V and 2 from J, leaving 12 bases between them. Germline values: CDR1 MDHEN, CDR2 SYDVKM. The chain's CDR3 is CASSLPGGANTEAFF. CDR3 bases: TGTGCCAGCAGTTTACCCGGCGGGGCCAACACTGAAGCTTTCTTT. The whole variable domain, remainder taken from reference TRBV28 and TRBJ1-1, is DVKVTQSSRYLVKRTGEKVFLECVQDMDHENMFWYRQDPGLGLRLIYFSYDVKMKEKGDIPEGYSVSREKKERFSLILESASTNQTSMYLCASSLPGGANTEAFFGQGTRLTVV.

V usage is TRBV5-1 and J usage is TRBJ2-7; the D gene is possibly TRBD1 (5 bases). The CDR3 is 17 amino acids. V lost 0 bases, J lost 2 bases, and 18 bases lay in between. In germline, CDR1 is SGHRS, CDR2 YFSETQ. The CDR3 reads CASSLAGSVSITYEQYF. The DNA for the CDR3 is TGCGCCAGCAGCTTGGCAGGGTCCGTTTCGATAACCTACGAGCAGTACTTC.

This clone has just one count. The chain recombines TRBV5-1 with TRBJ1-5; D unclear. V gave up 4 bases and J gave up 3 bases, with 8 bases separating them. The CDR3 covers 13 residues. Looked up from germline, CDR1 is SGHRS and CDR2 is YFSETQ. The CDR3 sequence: CASSEGVNQPQHF. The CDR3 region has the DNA TGCGCCAGCAGCGAGGGCGTCAATCAGCCCCAGCATTTT.

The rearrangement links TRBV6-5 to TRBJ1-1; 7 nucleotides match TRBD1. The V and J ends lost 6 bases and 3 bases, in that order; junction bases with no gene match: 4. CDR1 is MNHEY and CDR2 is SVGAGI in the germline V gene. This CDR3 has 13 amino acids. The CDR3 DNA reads TGTGCCAGCAGATCCACAGGGGACACTGAAGCTTTCTTT. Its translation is CASRSTGDTEAFF.

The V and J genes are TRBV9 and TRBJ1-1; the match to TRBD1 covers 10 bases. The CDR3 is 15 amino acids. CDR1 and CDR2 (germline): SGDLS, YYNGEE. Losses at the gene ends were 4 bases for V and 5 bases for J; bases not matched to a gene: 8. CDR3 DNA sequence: TGTGCCAGCAGCTCCCGGACAGGGGGAGGTACTGAAGCTTTCTTT. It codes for CASSSRTGGGTEAFF.

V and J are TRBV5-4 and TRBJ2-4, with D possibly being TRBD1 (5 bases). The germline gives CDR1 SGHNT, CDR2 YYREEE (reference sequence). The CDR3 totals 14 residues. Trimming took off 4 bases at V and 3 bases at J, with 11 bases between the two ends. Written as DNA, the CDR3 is TGTGCCAGCAGCCCCCCAGGGAACAAAAACATTCAGTACTTC. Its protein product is CASSPPGNKNIQYF.

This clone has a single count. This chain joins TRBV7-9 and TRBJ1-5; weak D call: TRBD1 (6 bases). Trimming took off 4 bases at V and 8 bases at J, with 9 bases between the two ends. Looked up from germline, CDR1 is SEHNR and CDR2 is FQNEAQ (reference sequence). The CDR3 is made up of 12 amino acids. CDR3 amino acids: CASSSQGKPQHF. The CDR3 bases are TGTGCCAGCAGCTCCCAGGGGAAGCCCCAGCATTTT.

CDR3 nucleotides: TGTGCCAGCAGCTCGTACACTGAAGCTTTCTTT. This gives the protein CASSSYTEAFF. The rearrangement uses TRBV5-6 and TRBJ1-1; the D is unclear. The germline CDR1 and CDR2 sequences are SGHDT and YYEEEE. V dropped 3 bases and J dropped 3 bases, with 3 bases sitting between them. CDR3 length: 11 residues.

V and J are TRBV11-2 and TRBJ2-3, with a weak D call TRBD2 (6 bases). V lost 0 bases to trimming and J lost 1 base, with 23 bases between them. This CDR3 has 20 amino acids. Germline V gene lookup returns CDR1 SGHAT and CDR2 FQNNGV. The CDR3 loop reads CASSLDTTPRLVARTDTQYF. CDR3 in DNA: TGTGCCAGCAGCTTAGATACGACTCCCCGACTAGTCGCCCGCACAGATACGCAGTATTTT.

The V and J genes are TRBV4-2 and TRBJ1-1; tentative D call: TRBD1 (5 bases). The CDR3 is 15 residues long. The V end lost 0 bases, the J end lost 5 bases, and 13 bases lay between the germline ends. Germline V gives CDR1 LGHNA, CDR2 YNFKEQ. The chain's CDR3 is CASSQDGEGRTEAFF. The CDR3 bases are TGTGCCAGCAGCCAAGACGGGGAGGGGAGAACTGAAGCTTTCTTT.

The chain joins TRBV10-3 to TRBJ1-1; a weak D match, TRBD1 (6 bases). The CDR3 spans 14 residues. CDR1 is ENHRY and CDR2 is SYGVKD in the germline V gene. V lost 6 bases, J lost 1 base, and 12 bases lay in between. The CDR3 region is CAIRGDNPNTEAFF. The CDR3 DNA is TGTGCCATCAGAGGGGACAACCCGAACACTGAAGCTTTCTTT.

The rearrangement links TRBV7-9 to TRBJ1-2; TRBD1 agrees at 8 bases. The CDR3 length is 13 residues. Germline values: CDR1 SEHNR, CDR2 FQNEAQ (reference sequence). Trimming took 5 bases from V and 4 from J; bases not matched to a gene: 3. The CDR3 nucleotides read TGTGCCAGCAGCGGACAGGGCGGCTATGGCTACACCTTC. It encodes CASSGQGGYGYTF.